The next 30 T cell receptor beta chains were all read from a single sample in a study of Ad26.COV2.S vaccination and SARS-CoV-2 variants. TCRdb keeps only in-frame clones here, not all; method: immunoSEQ multiplex PCR. Among around 450,000 clones listed, roughly 87% were seen once. As to treatment: around 19 received Ad26.COV2.S at low or high dose, single or two shots; about five received placebo; per-sample allocation not given. On day 63 after the first injection, vaccine and placebo recipients gave samples. The sequencing used peripheral blood, collected in a trial of Ad26.COV2.S vaccine versus placebo. All receptors come from a person aged 18 to 59 who received the Ad26.COV2.S COVID-19 vaccine or a placebo.

The rearrangement uses TRBV7-9 and TRBJ1-4; D might be TRBD1 (5 bases). Germline CDR1 is SEHNR and CDR2 is FQNEAQ (reference sequence). The CDR3 sequence is 16 residues long. Trimming took off 0 bases at V and 7 bases at J, with 15 bases between the two ends. CDR3 DNA sequence: TGTGCCAGCAGCTTAGCTTGGGGGGACTCGGTTGAAAAACTGTTTTTT. Protein product: CASSLAWGDSVEKLFF.

The genes are TRBV5-6 and TRBJ2-5; 8 positions agree with TRBD1. The CDR3 covers 18 residues. Germline assignment: CDR1 SGHDT and CDR2 YYEEEE. The trim removed 0 bases at V and 0 bases at J, leaving 10 bases unmatched. CDR3 coding DNA: TGTGCCAGCAGCTTGGGAGGGTTTACGGGACAGGACCAAGAGACCCAGTACTTC. It codes for CASSLGGFTGQDQETQYF. Filled out from reference TRBV5-6 and TRBJ2-5, the complete variable domain reads DAGVTQSPTHLIKTRGQQVTLRCSPKSGHDTVSWYQQALGQGPQFIFQYYEEEERQRGNFPDRFSGHQFPNYSSELNVNALLLGDSALYLCASSLGGFTGQDQETQYFGPGTRLLVL.

This chain uses TRBV21-1 with TRBJ1-4; the D call of TRBD1 is as the table states it, not checked on the DNA. TRBV21-1 is a listed pseudogene. The CDR3 consists of 16 residues. For the CDR3, the DNA is TGTGCCAGCAGAACATGGGACAGGGCCGCTAATGAAAAACTGTTTTTT. Its translation: CASRTWDRAANEKLFF.

This clone was observed a single time. This chain joins TRBV6-1 and TRBJ1-4; D unresolved. The CDR3 consists of 17 residues. The germline gives CDR1 MNHNS, CDR2 SASEGT. Trimming stripped 2 bases from V and 5 bases from J, with 18 bases between. The CDR3 sequence: CASSENAPIGLNEKLFF. The CDR3 region has the DNA TGTGCCAGCAGTGAAAATGCTCCCATTGGGTTAAATGAAAAACTGTTTTTT.

The genes are TRBV7-6 and TRBJ2-5; TRBD1 might be the D (6 bases). This CDR3 contains 14 residues. Trimming cost V 1 base and J 5 bases, with 11 bases left between them. In germline, CDR1 is SGHVS, CDR2 FNYEAQ. The CDR3 DNA reads TGTGCCAGCAGCTTAGACAGGGATGTGGAGACCCAGTACTTC. Translation gives CASSLDRDVETQYF.

The rearrangement uses TRBV12-3 or TRBV12-4 and TRBJ2-7, with D perhaps TRBD2 (5 bases). The V gene lost 6 bases and the J gene lost 2 bases, with 11 bases spanning the gap. The CDR3 totals 13 residues. CDR3 residues: CASSRTGTYEQYF. For the CDR3, the DNA is TGTGCCAGCAGCCGGACTGGGACCTACGAGCAGTACTTC.

This clone was picked up one time. This sequence joins TRBV7-3 and TRBJ2-2; 7 bases match TRBD1. The V and J ends lost 3 bases and 0 bases, in that order; junction bases with no gene match: 10. Germline CDR1 is SGHTA and CDR2 is FQGTGA. The CDR3 has 18 residues. The CDR3 reads CASSFQHPGQANTGELFF. The CDR3 coding sequence is TGTGCCAGCAGCTTCCAGCATCCCGGACAGGCGAACACCGGGGAGCTGTTTTTT.

V gene TRBV6-1 combines with J gene TRBJ1-5; D unresolved. The V and J ends lost 2 bases and 4 bases respectively, with 3 bases between them. The CDR3 contains 12 residues. Germline V gives CDR1 MNHNS, CDR2 SASEGT. The CDR3 DNA reads TGTGCCAGCAGTGAAAGGAATCAGCCCCAGCATTTT. Its translation: CASSERNQPQHF.

The rearrangement joins TRBV6-1 to TRBJ2-3; 8 nucleotides align to TRBD2. The CDR3 runs to 14 residues. V lost 4 bases, J lost 4 bases, and 4 bases stayed unmatched. CDR1 is MNHNS, CDR2 SASEGT, per germline. The CDR3 nucleotides read TGTGCCAGCAGTGGAGCGGGAGATGCAGATACGCAGTATTTT. Its protein product is CASSGAGDADTQYF.

This sequence joins TRBV7-9 and TRBJ1-1, with a tentative D call TRBD1 (6 bases). Deletions cut 1 base from V and 5 bases from J, with 14 bases between. The length of the CDR3 is 15 residues. CDR1 and CDR2 from the germline V gene are SEHNR and FQNEAQ (reference sequence). CDR3 bases: TGTGCCAGCAGCTTAGTACAGGGTGGTTGGACTGAAGCTTTCTTT. This encodes CASSLVQGGWTEAFF. The full variable domain, rest sourced from reference TRBV7-9 and TRBJ1-1, is DTGVSQNPRHKITKRGQNVTFRCDPISEHNRLYWYRQTLGQGPEFLTYFQNEAQLEKSRLLSDRFSAERPKGSFSTLEIQRTEQGDSAMYLCASSLVQGGWTEAFFGQGTRLTVV.

The chain carries TRBV18 and TRBJ2-7, with D perhaps TRBD1 (6 bases). CDR3 size: 15 residues. Deletions cut 3 bases from V and 4 bases from J, with 16 bases between. Germline CDR1 is KGHSH and CDR2 is LQKENI. CDR3 coding DNA: TGTGCCAGCTCACCCCTTGGGGGCAGGGCGTACGAGCAGTACTTC. This sequence encodes CASSPLGGRAYEQYF.

The V and J genes are TRBV7-6 and TRBJ2-3; TRBD2 matches 9 bases. Germline V gene sequence: CDR1 SGHVS, CDR2 FNYEAQ. The CDR3 is 19 residues long. Trimming took 5 bases from V and 1 from J; bases not matched to a gene: 16. The CDR3 is CASSPDLIAGALGTDTQYF. CDR3 sequence (DNA): TGTGCCAGCAGCCCTGATTTGATAGCGGGAGCCCTCGGCACAGATACGCAGTATTTT.

The chain employs TRBV29-1 and TRBJ2-7, with D perhaps matching TRBD1 (5 bases). V was pared by 3 bases and J by 5 bases, with 20 bases between. From germline, CDR1 is SQVTM and CDR2 ANQGSEA. CDR3 length equals 15 residues. The chain's CDR3 is CSVELPWQGSHEQYF. CDR3 nucleotides: TGCAGCGTTGAGTTGCCATGGCAGGGTAGTCACGAGCAGTACTTC.

This clone was seen only once. The chain links TRBV7-2 to TRBJ2-5, with no clear D. Germline lookup yields CDR1 SGHTA and CDR2 FQGNSA. The CDR3 totals 15 residues. V lost 0 bases and J 2 bases, leaving 10 bases between the germline ends. The CDR3: CASSLAPWVQETQYF. In DNA, the CDR3 is TGTGCCAGCAGCTTAGCGCCGTGGGTGCAAGAGACCCAGTACTTC.

The V and J genes are TRBV28 and TRBJ1-4; D ambiguous. The CDR3 extends over 16 amino acids. The germline gives CDR1 MDHEN, CDR2 SYDVKM. Trimming stripped 4 bases from V and 0 bases from J, with 12 bases between. The CDR3 here is CASSSPGWSTNEKLFF. The CDR3 coding sequence is TGTGCCAGCAGTTCCCCGGGGTGGTCAACTAATGAAAAACTGTTTTTT.

The rearrangement uses TRBV19 and TRBJ2-7; 8 bases agree with TRBD2. V was clipped by 5 bases and J by 4 bases; unmatched bases: 13. The CDR3 totals 16 residues. Germline V CDR1 and CDR2: LNHDA, SQIVND (reference sequence). The CDR3 reads CASSVSGTSGAYEQYF. The CDR3 bases are TGTGCCAGTAGTGTGTCCGGGACTAGTGGGGCGTACGAGCAGTACTTC.

The V gene is TRBV27, the J gene TRBJ2-7; D remains ambiguous. Looked up from germline, CDR1 is MNHEY and CDR2 is SMNVEV (reference sequence). With 0 bases removed from V and 4 bases from J, the gap between germline ends came to 7 bases. This CDR3 is 13 amino acids long. The CDR3 reads CASSLSNGYEQYF. CDR3 sequence (DNA): TGTGCCAGCAGTTTATCGAACGGATACGAGCAGTACTTC.

In its sample, this clone was seen once. The genes are TRBV7-9 and TRBJ1-2; D may be TRBD1 (6 bases). Trimming took off 3 bases at V and 7 bases at J, with 9 bases between the two ends. This CDR3 has 12 amino acids. CDR1 and CDR2 from the germline V gene are SEHNR and FQNEAQ (reference sequence). CDR3 amino acids: CASSFNRAGYTF. As DNA, the CDR3 is TGTGCCAGCAGCTTCAACAGGGCTGGCTACACCTTC.

This clone was picked up one time. This CDR3 is CASSHGVGSGGFSYEQYF. The CDR3 DNA is TGCGCCAGCAGCCATGGAGTCGGTAGCGGGGGGTTCTCCTACGAGCAGTACTTC. This chain uses TRBV5-1 with TRBJ2-7; 10 bases line up with TRBD2. Germline values: CDR1 SGHRS, CDR2 YFSETQ. The CDR3 extends over 18 amino acids. V gave up 4 bases and J gave up 0 bases; unmatched junction bases: 13. Based on the CDR3 plus reference TRBV5-1 and TRBJ2-7, the full variable domain is KAGVTQTPRYLIKTRGQQVTLSCSPISGHRSVSWYQQTPGQGLQFLFEYFSETQRNKGNFPGRFSGRQFSNSRSEMNVSTLELGDSALYLCASSHGVGSGGFSYEQYFGPGTRLTVT.

The chain combines TRBV4-3 with TRBJ2-7; 14 bases line up with TRBD2. In germline, CDR1 is LGHNA, CDR2 YSLEER. V lost 3 bases, J lost 2 bases, and 6 bases stayed unmatched. This CDR3 has 17 amino acids. The CDR3 nucleotides read TGCGCCAGCAGCCAGGGGACTAGCGGGAGCATCGCCTACGAGCAGTACTTC. As protein: CASSQGTSGSIAYEQYF.

This chain connects TRBV13 to TRBJ2-7; no clear D. Germline loops: CDR1 PRHDT, CDR2 FYEKMQ (reference sequence). V lost 3 bases, J lost 1 base, and 7 bases lay in between. The CDR3 is 13 residues long. The CDR3 DNA follows: TGTGCCAGCAGCTTGGGTGCTTCCTACGAGCAGTACTTC. This gives the protein CASSLGASYEQYF.

The chain couples TRBV9 to TRBJ2-2, with unresolved D. V was pared by 6 bases and J by 0 bases, with 9 bases between. The CDR3 loop spans 14 amino acids. Germline V gene data show CDR1 as SGDLS and CDR2 as YYNGEE. In DNA, the CDR3 is TGTGCCAGCACCCGCCTAGCGAACACCGGGGAGCTGTTTTTT. Translating gives CASTRLANTGELFF.

The genes are TRBV6-2 or TRBV6-3 and TRBJ2-3; D possibly corresponds to TRBD2 (6 bases). The V end was cut by 0 bases, the J end by 2 bases, with 9 bases between. CDR1 and CDR2 from the germline V gene are MNHEY and SVGEGT. This CDR3 contains 15 residues. Here the CDR3 reads CASSYSRDHTDTQYF. In DNA, the CDR3 is TGTGCCAGCAGTTACTCGCGGGACCACACAGATACGCAGTATTTT.

The chain employs TRBV13 and TRBJ2-7, with D perhaps being TRBD1 or TRBD2 (6 bases each). Trimming stripped 3 bases from V and 5 bases from J, with 17 bases between. The CDR3 loop spans 15 amino acids. Per germline, CDR1 PRHDT and CDR2 FYEKMQ (reference sequence). CDR3 in amino acids: CASSLGGGVYNEQYF. For the CDR3, the DNA is TGTGCCAGCAGCTTGGGGGGCGGGGTTTACAACGAGCAGTACTTC.

The chain recombines TRBV27 with TRBJ2-3; no clear D. Germline CDR1 and CDR2: MNHEY and SMNVEV (reference sequence). The V end was cut by 1 base, the J end by 4 bases, with 12 bases between. The CDR3 has 15 residues. DNA of the CDR3: TGTGCCAGCAGTTTATATTTTCTACCCCCAGATACGCAGTATTTT. It translates to CASSLYFLPPDTQYF.

The V and J genes are TRBV18 and TRBJ2-5; TRBD2 aligns across 8 bases. The CDR3 is 17 residues long. V trimming: 6 bases; J trimming: 6 bases; junction bases outside the gene matches: 18. Germline V lookup: CDR1 KGHSH, CDR2 LQKENI. The CDR3 DNA follows: TGTGCCAGCTCCCAGAATGTAGACGGGAGGGCCGCCCAGACCCAGTACTTC. Its translation: CASSQNVDGRAAQTQYF.

The chain links TRBV9 to TRBJ2-3; D unresolved. Germline CDR1 SGDLS, CDR2 YYNGEE. The V end was cut by 4 bases, the J end by 6 bases, with 12 bases between. The CDR3 spans 13 residues. The CDR3 DNA follows: TGTGCCAGCAGCTCCGATGGGTCCGATACGCAGTATTTT. It specifies CASSSDGSDTQYF.

Written as DNA, the CDR3 is TGTGCCAGCAGCGCCGACGGGACAGGGTTCTATAATTCACCCCTCCACTTT. This codes for CASSADGTGFYNSPLHF. The chain couples TRBV9 to TRBJ1-6, with 9 bases aligning to TRBD1. V lost 3 bases, J lost 3 bases, and 7 bases stayed unmatched. The germline gives CDR1 SGDLS, CDR2 YYNGEE. The CDR3 is 17 amino acids.

J is TRBJ1-5 and V is TRBV11-2; D not certain. Germline V gives CDR1 SGHAT, CDR2 FQNNGV. With 0 bases removed from V and 4 bases from J, the gap between germline ends came to 4 bases. This CDR3 comprises 13 residues. CDR3 sequence reads: CASSLDLNQPQHF. In DNA form, the CDR3 reads TGTGCCAGCAGCTTAGATCTAAATCAGCCCCAGCATTTT.

CDR3 loop: CASSFATGEGDTQYF. CDR3 sequence (DNA): TGTGCCAGCAGCTTCGCGACAGGGGAAGGAGATACGCAGTATTTT. V is TRBV7-8 and J is TRBJ2-3; 8 positions agree with TRBD1. The CDR3 totals 15 residues. V gave up 3 bases and J gave up 5 bases; unmatched junction bases: 7. Per the germline V gene, CDR1 is SGHVS and CDR2 is FQNEAQ. Supplemented by reference TRBV7-8 and TRBJ2-3, the full variable domain reads GAGVSQSPRYKVAKRGQDVALRCDPISGHVSLFWYQQALGQGPEFLTYFQNEAQLDKSGLPSDRFFAERPEGSVSTLKIQRTQQEDSAVYLCASSFATGEGDTQYFGPGTRLTVL.